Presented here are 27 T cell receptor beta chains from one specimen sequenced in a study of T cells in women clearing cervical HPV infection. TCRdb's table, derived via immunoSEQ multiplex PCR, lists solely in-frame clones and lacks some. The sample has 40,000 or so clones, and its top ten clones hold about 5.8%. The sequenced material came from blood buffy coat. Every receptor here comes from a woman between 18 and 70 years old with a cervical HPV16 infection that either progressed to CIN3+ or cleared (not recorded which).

CDR3 region: CASSPSFGVRTEAFF. CDR3 bases read: TGCGCCAGCAGCCCGTCGTTCGGGGTACGCACTGAA. The chain joins TRBV4-1 to TRBJ1-1; D unclear. The sequenced fragment ends 3 residues before the CDR3 boundary, so the rest is inferred from the germline J gene. Germline lookup yields CDR1 MGHRA and CDR2 YSYEKL. This CDR3 contains 15 residues. The V end was cut by 4 bases, the J end by 4 bases, with 16 bases between.

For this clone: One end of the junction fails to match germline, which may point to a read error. The sequenced CDR3 bases are TGTGCTAGCAGCCGGGGACTAGCGGGAGGGCTCCAAGAGACG. It is translated as CASSRGLAGGLQET. From start to end, the CDR3 is CASSRGLAGGLQETQYF. The chain links TRBV7-7 to TRBJ2-3, with 16 bases matching TRBD2. The observed sequence ends 3 residues before the CDR3 terminus, with the missing tail filled in from the germline J gene. The CDR3 length is 17 residues. Germline V gene data show CDR1 as SSHAT and CDR2 as FNYEAQ (reference sequence). Full variable domain (remainder filled in from reference TRBV7-7 and TRBJ2-3): GAGVSQSPRYKVTKRGQDVTLRCDPISSHATLYWYQQALGQGPEFLTYFNYEAQPDKSGLPSDRFSAERPEGSISTLTIQRTEQRDSAMYRCASSRGLAGGLQETQYFGPGTRLTVL.

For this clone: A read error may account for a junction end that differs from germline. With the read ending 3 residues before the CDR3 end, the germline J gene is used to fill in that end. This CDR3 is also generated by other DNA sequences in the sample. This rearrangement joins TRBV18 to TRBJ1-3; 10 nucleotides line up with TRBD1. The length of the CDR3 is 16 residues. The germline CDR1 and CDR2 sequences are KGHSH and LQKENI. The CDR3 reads CASSPSGTGAGNTIYF. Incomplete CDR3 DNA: TGTGCCAGCTCACCAAGCGGGACAGGGGCTGGAAACACA.

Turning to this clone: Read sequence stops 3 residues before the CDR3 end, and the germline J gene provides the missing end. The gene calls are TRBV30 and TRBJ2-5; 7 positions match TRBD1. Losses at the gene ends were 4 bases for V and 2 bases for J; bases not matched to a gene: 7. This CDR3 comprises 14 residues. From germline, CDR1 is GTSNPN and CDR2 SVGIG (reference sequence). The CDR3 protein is CAWNPGQPQETQYF. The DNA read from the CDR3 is TGTGCCTGGAACCCGGGACAGCCTCAAGAGACC.

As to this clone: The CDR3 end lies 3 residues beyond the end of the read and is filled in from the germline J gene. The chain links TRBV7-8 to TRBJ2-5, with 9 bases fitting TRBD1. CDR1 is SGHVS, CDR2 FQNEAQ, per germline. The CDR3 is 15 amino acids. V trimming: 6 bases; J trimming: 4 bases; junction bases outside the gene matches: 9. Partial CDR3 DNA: TGTGCCAGCAGGACAGGGACAGGGTACGGAGAGACC. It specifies CASRTGTGYGET. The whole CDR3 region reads CASRTGTGYGETQYF.

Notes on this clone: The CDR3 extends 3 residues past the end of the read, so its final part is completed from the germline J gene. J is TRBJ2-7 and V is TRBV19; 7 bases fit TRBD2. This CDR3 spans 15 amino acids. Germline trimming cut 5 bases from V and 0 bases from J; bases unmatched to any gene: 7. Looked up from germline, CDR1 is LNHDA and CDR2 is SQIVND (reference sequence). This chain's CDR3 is CASSPGLFSSYEQYF. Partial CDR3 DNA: TGTGCCAGTAGTCCGGGACTATTTAGCTCCTACGAG.

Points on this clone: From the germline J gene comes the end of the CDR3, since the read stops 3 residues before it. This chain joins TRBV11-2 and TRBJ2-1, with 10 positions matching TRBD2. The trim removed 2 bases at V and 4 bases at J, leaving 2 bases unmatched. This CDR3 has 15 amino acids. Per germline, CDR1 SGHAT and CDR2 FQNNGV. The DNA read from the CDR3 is TGTGCCAGCAGCTTAACTAGCGGGACTTACAATGAG. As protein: CASSLTSGTYNE. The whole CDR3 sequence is CASSLTSGTYNEQFF.

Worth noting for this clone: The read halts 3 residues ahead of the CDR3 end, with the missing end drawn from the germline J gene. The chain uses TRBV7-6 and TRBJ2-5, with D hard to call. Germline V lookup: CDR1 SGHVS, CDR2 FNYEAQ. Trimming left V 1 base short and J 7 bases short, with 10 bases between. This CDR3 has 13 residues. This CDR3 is CASSLGQSVTQYF. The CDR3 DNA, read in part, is TGTGCCAGCAGCTTAGGGCAATCCGTGACC.

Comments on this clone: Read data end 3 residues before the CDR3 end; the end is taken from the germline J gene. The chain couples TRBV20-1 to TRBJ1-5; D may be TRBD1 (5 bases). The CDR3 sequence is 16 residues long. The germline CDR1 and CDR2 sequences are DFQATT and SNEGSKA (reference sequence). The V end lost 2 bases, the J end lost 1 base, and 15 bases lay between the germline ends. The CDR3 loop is CSARRVGRESNQPQHF. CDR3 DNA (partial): TGCAGTGCTAGAAGGGTGGGGCGCGAGAGCAATCAGCCC.

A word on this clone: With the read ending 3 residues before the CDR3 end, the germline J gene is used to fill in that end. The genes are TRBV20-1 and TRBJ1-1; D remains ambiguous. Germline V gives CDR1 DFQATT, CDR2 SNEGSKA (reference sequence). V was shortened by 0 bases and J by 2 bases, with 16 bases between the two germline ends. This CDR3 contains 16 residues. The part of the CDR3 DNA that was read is TGCAGTGCTAGAGACCCGGCGGGGAGGGTTAACACTGAA. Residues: CSARDPAGRVNTE. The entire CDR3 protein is CSARDPAGRVNTEAFF.

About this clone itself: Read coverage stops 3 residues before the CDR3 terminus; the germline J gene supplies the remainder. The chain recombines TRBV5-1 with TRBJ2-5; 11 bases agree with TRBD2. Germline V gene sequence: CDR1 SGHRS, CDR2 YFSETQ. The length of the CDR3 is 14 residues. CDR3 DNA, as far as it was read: TGCGCCAGCAGCTTGGACGGGACTAGCGGAACC. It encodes CASSLDGTSGT. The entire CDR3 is CASSLDGTSGTQYF.

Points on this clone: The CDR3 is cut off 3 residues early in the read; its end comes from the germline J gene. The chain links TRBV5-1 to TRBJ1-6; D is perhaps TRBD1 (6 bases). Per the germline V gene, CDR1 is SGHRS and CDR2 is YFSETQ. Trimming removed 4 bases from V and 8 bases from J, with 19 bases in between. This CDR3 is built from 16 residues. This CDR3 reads CASSPLGGGGDSPLHF. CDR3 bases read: TGCGCCAGCAGCCCCCTTGGCGGGGGCGGAGATTCACCC.

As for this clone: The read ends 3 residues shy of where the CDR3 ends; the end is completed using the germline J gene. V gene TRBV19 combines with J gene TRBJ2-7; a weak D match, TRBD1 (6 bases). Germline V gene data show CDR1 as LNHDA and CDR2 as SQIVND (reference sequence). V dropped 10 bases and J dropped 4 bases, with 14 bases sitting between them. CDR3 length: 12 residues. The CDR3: CATTGLGYEQYF. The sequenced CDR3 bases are TGTGCCACCACAGGGTTAGGGTACGAG.

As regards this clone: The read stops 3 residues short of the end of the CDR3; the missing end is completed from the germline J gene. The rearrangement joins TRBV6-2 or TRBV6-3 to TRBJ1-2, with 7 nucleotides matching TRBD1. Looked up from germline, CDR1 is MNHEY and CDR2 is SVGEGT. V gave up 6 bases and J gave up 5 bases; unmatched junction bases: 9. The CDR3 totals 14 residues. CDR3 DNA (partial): TGTGCCAGCAGAGGGGGAGGGGGCCTGTATGGC. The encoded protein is CASRGGGGLYG. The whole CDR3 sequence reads CASRGGGGLYGYTF.

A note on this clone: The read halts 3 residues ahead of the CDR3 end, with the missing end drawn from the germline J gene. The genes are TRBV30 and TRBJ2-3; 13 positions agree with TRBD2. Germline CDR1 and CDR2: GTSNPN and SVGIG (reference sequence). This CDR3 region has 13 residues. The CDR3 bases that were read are TGTGCCTGTTTAACTAGCGGGGGGGAGACG. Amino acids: CACLTSGGET. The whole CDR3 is CACLTSGGETQYF. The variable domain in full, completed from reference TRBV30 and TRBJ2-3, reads SQTIHQWPATLVQPVGSPLSLECTVEGTSNPNLYWYRQAAGRGLQLLFYSVGIGQISSEVPQNLSASRPQDRQFILSSKKLLLSDSGFYLCACLTSGGETQYFGPGTRLTVL.

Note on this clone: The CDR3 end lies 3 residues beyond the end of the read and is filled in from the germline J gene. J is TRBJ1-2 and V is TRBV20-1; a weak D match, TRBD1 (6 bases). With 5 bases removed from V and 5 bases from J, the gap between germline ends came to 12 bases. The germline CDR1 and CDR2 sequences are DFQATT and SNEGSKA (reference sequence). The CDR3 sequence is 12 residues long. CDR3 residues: CSAPDSEYGYTF. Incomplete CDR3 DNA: TGCAGTGCTCCGGACAGTGAATATGGC.

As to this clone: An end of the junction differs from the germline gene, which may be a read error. Partial CDR3 DNA: TGCGCCAGCAGCCTCAACAGCTATGAAGAGTCAACTAATGAAAAA. It yields the protein CASSLNSYEESTNEK. The whole CDR3 reads CASSLNSYEESTNEKLFF. This sequence joins TRBV4-2 and TRBJ1-4; no definite D call. Read sequence stops 3 residues before the CDR3 end, and the germline J gene provides the missing end. CDR1 is LGHNA, CDR2 YNFKEQ, per germline. CDR3 size: 18 residues.

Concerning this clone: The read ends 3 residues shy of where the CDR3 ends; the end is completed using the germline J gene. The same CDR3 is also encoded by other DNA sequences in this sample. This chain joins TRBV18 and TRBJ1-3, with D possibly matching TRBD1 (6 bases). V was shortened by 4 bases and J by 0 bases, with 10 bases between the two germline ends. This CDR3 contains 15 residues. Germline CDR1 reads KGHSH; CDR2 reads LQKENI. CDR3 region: CASSLRTVSGNTIYF. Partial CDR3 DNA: TGTGCCAGCTCACTAAGGACAGTCTCTGGAAACACC.

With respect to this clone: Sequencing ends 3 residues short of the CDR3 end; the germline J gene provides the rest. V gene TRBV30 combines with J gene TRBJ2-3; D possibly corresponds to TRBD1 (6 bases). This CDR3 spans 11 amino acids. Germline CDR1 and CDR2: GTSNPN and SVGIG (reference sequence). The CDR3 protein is CAWAKGETQYF. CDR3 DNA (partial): TGTGCCTGGGCCAAGGGGGAGACG.

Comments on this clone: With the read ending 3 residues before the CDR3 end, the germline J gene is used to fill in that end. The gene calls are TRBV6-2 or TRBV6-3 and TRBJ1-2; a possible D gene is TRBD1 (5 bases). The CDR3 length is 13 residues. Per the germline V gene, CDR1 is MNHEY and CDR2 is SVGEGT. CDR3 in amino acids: CASSYSGQPSYTF. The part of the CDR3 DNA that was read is TGTGCCAGCAGTTACTCGGGGCAACCGAGC.

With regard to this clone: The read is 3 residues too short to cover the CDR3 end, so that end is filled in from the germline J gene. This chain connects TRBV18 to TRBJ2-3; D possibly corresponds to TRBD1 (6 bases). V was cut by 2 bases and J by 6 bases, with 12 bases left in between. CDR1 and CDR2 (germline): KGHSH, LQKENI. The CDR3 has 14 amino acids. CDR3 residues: CASSPKPRGDTQYF. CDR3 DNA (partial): TGTGCCAGCTCACCAAAACCAAGGGGGGATACG.

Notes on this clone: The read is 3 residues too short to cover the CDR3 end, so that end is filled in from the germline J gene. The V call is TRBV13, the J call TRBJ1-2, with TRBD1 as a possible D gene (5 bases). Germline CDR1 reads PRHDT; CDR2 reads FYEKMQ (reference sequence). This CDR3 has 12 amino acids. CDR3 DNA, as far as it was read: TGTGCCAGCAGCTCCGGGACTTATACC. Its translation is CASSSGTYT. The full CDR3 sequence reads CASSSGTYTYTF.

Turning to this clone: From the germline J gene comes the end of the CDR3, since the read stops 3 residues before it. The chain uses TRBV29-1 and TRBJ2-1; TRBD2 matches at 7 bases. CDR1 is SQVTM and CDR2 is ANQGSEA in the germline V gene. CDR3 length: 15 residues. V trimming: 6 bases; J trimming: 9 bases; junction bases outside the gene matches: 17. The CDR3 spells CSVRNSARAGSEQFF. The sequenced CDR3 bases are TGCAGCGTCAGAAATTCGGCGCGAGCGGGAAGTGAG.

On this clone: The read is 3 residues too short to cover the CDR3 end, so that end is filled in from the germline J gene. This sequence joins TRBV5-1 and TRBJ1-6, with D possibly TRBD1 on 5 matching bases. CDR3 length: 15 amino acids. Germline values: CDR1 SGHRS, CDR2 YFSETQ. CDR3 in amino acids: CASSLASGASAALHF. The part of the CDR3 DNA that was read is TGCGCCAGCAGCTTGGCCAGTGGGGCATCGGCGGCC.

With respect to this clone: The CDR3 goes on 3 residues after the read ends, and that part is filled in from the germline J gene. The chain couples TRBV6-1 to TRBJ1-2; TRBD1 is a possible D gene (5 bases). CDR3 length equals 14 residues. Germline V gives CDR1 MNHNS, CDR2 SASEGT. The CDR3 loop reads CASSERGKVVDYTF. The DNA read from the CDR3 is TGTGCCAGCAGTGAACGGGGGAAAGTGGTCGAC.

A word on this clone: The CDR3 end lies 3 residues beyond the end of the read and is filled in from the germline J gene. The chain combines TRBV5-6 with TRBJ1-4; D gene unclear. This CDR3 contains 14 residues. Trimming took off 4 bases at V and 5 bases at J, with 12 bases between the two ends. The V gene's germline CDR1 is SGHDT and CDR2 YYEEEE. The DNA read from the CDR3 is TGTGCCAGCAGCCTCGCCCGAAGGAATGAAAAA. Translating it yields CASSLARRNEK. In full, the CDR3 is CASSLARRNEKLFF.

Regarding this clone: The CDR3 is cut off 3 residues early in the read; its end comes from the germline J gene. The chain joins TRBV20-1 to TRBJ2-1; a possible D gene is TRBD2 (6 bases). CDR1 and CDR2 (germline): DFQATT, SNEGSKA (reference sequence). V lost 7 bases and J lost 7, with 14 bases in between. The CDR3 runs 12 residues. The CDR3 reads CSVIADSNEQFF. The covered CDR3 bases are TGCAGTGTGATAGCGGATAGTAATGAG.